The clone carrying this T cell receptor (beta chain) was seen at least ten times. Its antigen remains unknown. The data stem from a study of response to subunit inactivated influenza vaccine. Findings and caveats of the study: The authors suggested that every seasonal influenza vaccination recruits few new T cells.

This CDR3 is 20 amino acids long. V lost 3 bases to trimming and J lost 1 base; unmatched junction nucleotides: 14. CDR1 is SGHVS and CDR2 is FQNEAQ in the germline V gene. TCRdb re-analysed the RT-PCR reads in MiXCR, keeping a single row per CDR3 protein. The sample lists around 200,000 distinct CDR3 sequences, approximately 8.7% seen once, with roughly a tenth in the top ten. The V call is TRBV7-8, the J call TRBJ2-7; 14 bases fit TRBD2. The receptor comes from a middle-aged man who received an inactivated influenza vaccine. Sequences were derived from non-naive T cells sorted from PBMCs, sampled on the day of vaccination. The CDR3 nucleotides read TGTGCCAGCAGCTTGATTGATAGAGGACTAGCGGGAGGTACGTCCTACGAGCAGTACTTC. Translated, it gives CASSLIDRGLAGGTSYEQYF.